The 10 T cell receptor beta chains presented below share a single source sample, sequenced in a study of blood T cell repertoires in COVID-19. Clones were read by immunoSEQ multiplex PCR, and TCRdb kept only the in-frame ones, dropping some. The sample records roughly 110,000 clones, approximately 84% being singletons. The sample comprised peripheral blood. The receptor source for this set is a man aged 50 to 60 with acute or convalescent COVID-19.

As DNA, the CDR3 is TGTGCCAGCAGCTTGTGGACAGGGGGAGATACGCAGTATTTT. This encodes CASSLWTGGDTQYF. The gene calls are TRBV5-4 and TRBJ2-3; 10 bases are a match to TRBD1. Germline lookup yields CDR1 SGHNT and CDR2 YYREEE (reference sequence). The V segment lost 1 base and the J segment 5 bases; nucleotides outside the gene matches: 1. This CDR3 has 14 amino acids.

This clone has only a few counts. The chain is built from TRBV12-3 or TRBV12-4 and TRBJ1-2, with a tentative D call TRBD1 (6 bases). V gave up 6 bases and J gave up 8 bases, with 16 bases separating them. This CDR3 spans 13 amino acids. CDR3 coding DNA: TGTGCCAGCAGGCCGGGGGGGGCGCGCGGCTACACCTTC. This encodes CASRPGGARGYTF.

The chain employs TRBV5-4 and TRBJ2-2, with D possibly being TRBD2 (5 bases). There are 14 residues in the CDR3. V was pared by 0 bases and J by 7 bases, with 10 bases between. Germline V gene lookup returns CDR1 SGHNT and CDR2 YYREEE (reference sequence). The CDR3 nucleotides are TGTGCCAGCAGCTTGGGAGGGCGGATCGGGGAGCTGTTTTTT. This gives the protein CASSLGGRIGELFF.

The J gene is TRBJ1-1, the V gene TRBV19; no clear D gene. CDR1 is LNHDA and CDR2 is SQIVND in the germline V gene (reference sequence). V lost 2 bases, J lost 4 bases, and 17 bases lay in between. CDR3 size: 16 residues. The CDR3 sequence is CASSIRELGRATEAFF. The DNA for the CDR3 is TGTGCCAGTAGTATACGGGAGTTGGGTCGGGCCACTGAAGCTTTCTTT. Together with reference TRBV19 and TRBJ1-1, the CDR3 gives the full variable domain: DGGITQSPKYLFRKEGQNVTLSCEQNLNHDAMYWYRQDPGQGLRLIYYSQIVNDFQKGDIAEGYSVSREKKESFPLTVTSAQKNPTAFYLCASSIRELGRATEAFFGQGTRLTVV.

The rearrangement uses TRBV5-1 and TRBJ1-1; D is possibly TRBD1 (6 bases). V lost 0 bases to trimming and J lost 7 bases, with 16 bases between them. Germline CDR1 is SGHRS and CDR2 is YFSETQ. The CDR3 length is 15 residues. The CDR3 here is CASSLEGTGPGEAFF. The CDR3 nucleotides read TGCGCCAGCAGCTTGGAAGGTACAGGGCCCGGTGAAGCTTTCTTT.

The chain recombines TRBV12-3 or TRBV12-4 with TRBJ1-2, with a tentative D call TRBD1 (6 bases). V lost 3 bases, J lost 4 bases, and 9 bases lay in between. The CDR3 runs to 13 residues. CDR3 region: CASSLTGSYGYTF. For the CDR3, the DNA is TGTGCCAGCAGTTTGACAGGAAGCTATGGCTACACCTTC.

V and J are TRBV12-3 or TRBV12-4 and TRBJ2-7; 7 bases are shared with TRBD1. The CDR3 spans 12 residues. V gave up 5 bases and J gave up 3 bases; unmatched junction bases: 1. The CDR3 coding sequence is TGTGCCAGCAGTCCAGGGGGCTACGAGCAGTACTTC. Its translation: CASSPGGYEQYF.

The chain has TRBV15 and TRBJ2-3, with D hard to call. The V and J ends lost 0 bases and 0 bases respectively, with 13 bases between them. CDR1 and CDR2 from the germline V gene are LNHNV and YYDKDF (reference sequence). The CDR3 consists of 17 residues. CDR3 sequence: CATSRDRKTASTDTQYF. The CDR3, as DNA: TGTGCCACCAGCAGAGATCGTAAAACAGCTAGCACAGATACGCAGTATTTT. The entire variable domain, with the rest obtained from reference TRBV15 and TRBJ2-3, is as follows: DAMVIQNPRYQVTQFGKPVTLSCSQTLNHNVMYWYQQKSSQAPKLLFHYYDKDFNNEADTPDNFQSRRPNTSFCFLDIRSPGLGDTAMYLCATSRDRKTASTDTQYFGPGTRLTVL.

The chain has TRBV5-5 and TRBJ1-2, with D possibly matching TRBD1 (5 bases). V shed 1 base and J shed 7 bases, with 20 bases lying between them. This CDR3 has 16 residues. CDR1 and CDR2 from the germline V gene are SGHKS and YYEKEE (reference sequence). The CDR3 sequence is CASSLYSGGGTVGYTF. As DNA, the CDR3 is TGTGCCAGCAGCTTGTATAGCGGGGGAGGGACCGTTGGCTACACCTTC.

The chain recombines TRBV5-4 with TRBJ1-5; D remains unclear. Germline V CDR1 and CDR2: SGHNT, YYREEE (reference sequence). The CDR3 sequence is 12 residues long. V lost 3 bases to trimming and J lost 5 bases, with 6 bases between them. The CDR3 sequence: CASSSPDQPQHF. CDR3 nucleotides: TGTGCCAGCAGCTCCCCCGATCAGCCCCAGCATTTT.